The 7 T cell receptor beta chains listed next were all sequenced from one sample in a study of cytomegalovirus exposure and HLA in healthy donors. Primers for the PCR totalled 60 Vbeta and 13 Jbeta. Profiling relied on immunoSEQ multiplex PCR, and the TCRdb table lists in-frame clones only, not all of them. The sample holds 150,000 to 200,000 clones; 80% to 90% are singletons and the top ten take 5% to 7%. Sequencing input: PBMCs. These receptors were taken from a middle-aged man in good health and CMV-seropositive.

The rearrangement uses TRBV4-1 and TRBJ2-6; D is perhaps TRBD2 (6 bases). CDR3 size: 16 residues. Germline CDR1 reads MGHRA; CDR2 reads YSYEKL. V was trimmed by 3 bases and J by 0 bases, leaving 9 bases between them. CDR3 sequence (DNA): TGCGCCAGCAGCCATGGGGAGGCCTCTGGGGCCAACGTCCTGACTTTC. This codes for CASSHGEASGANVLTF.

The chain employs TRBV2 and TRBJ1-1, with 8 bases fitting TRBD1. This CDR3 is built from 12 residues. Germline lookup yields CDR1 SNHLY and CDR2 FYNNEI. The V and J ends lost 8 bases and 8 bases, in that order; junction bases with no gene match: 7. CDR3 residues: CASPDRVEEAFF. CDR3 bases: TGTGCCAGCCCGGACAGGGTAGAGGAAGCTTTCTTT.

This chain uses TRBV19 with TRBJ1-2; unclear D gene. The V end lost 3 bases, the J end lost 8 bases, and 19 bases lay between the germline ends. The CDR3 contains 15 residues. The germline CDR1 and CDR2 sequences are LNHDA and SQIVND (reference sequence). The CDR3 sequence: CASSISDLQIRGYTF. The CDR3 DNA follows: TGTGCCAGTAGTATTAGCGATTTGCAGATTCGGGGCTACACCTTC.

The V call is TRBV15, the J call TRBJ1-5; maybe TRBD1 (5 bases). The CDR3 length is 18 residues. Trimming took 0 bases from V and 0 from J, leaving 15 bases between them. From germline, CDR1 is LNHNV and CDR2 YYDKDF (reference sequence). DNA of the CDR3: TGTGCCACCAGCAGAGATTCGACAGCGAGATATAGCAATCAGCCCCAGCATTTT. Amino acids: CATSRDSTARYSNQPQHF.

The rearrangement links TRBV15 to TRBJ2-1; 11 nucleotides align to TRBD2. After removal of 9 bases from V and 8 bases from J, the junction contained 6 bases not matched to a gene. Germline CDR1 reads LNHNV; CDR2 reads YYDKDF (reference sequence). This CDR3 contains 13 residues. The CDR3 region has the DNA TGTGCCACGGGACTAGCGGACGCCGATGAGCAGTTCTTC. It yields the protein CATGLADADEQFF.

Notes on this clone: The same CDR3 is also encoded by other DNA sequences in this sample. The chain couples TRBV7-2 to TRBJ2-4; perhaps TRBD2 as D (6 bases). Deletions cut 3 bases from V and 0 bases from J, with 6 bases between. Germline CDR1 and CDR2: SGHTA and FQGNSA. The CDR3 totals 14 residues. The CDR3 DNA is TGTGCCAGCAGCTTCGGGAGAGCCAAAAACATTCAGTACTTC. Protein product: CASSFGRAKNIQYF.

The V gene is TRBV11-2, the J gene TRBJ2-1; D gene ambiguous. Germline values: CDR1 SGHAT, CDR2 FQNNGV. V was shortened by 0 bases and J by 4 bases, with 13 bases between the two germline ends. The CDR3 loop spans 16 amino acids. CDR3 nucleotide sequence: TGTGCCAGCAGCTTAGAAACAGTGGGTTGGTACAATGAGCAGTTCTTC. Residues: CASSLETVGWYNEQFF.